This T cell receptor (beta chain) was sequenced in a study of cytomegalovirus exposure and HLA in healthy donors. Sequenced by immunoSEQ multiplex PCR; TCRdb stores in-frame clones only, minus some. This sample carries approximately 130,000 clones, 85% of them seen once, and the ten largest clones take roughly 2%. Trimming left V 0 bases short and J 0 bases short, with 14 bases between. Germline V gene lookup returns CDR1 SGHTA and CDR2 FQGNSA. This CDR3 comprises 17 residues. Specimen: PBMCs. V and J are TRBV7-2 and TRBJ1-2, with D possibly TRBD1 on 5 matching bases. The source of this sequence is a woman in her thirties in good health and CMV-seronegative. CDR3 in amino acids: CASSLAGRVKANYGYTF. DNA for the CDR3: TGTGCCAGCAGCTTAGCAGGCAGGGTCAAGGCTAACTATGGCTACACCTTC.